These 30 T cell receptor beta chains were sequenced from one sample in a study of molecular identifiers for immune sequencing clone quantification. TCRdb reanalysed the PCR reads using MiXCR and keeps one entry per CDR3 protein. This table has about 640,000 distinct CDR3 sequences, roughly 21% appearing once. The specimen sequenced was naive CD8+ T cells from blood, with Jurkat cell RNA spiked in. Subset meaning: FACS-sorted CD8+CD4-CCR7+CD45RA+ naive T cells. These receptors all stem from a human donor in good health. Some libraries in this study had Jurkat cell RNA spiked in.

This clonotype has a handful of counts. This chain links TRBV11-2 with TRBJ2-7, with 7 bases lining up with TRBD2. The J segment lost 3 bases and the V segment lost 6 bases, leaving 8 bases of the junction unmatched. Looked up from germline, CDR1 is SGHAT and CDR2 is FQNNGV. This CDR3 spans 14 amino acids. The CDR3 DNA follows: TGTGCCAGCAGTCGACCGGGACTACACTACGAGCAGTACTTC. Protein product: CASSRPGLHYEQYF.

This clonotype was recorded many times. The rearrangement joins TRBV14 to TRBJ2-3; the D call may be TRBD1 or TRBD2 (5 bases each). V was cut by 5 bases and J by 0 bases, with 18 bases left in between. The CDR3 has 17 amino acids. The V gene's germline CDR1 is SGHDN and CDR2 FVKESK. The CDR3 DNA is TGTGCCAGCAGCGAAGGCCGGGACCTGCCTAGCACAGATACGCAGTATTTT. It is translated as CASSEGRDLPSTDTQYF.

The table lists this clonotype with many counts. The J gene is TRBJ2-1, the V gene TRBV6-2 or TRBV6-3; 7 bases match TRBD2. The CDR3 spans 17 residues. CDR1 and CDR2 (germline): MNHEY, SVGEGT. V shed 6 bases and J 1 base; nucleotides not matched to a gene: 12. The CDR3 spells CASSDSSGPYSYNEQFF. The CDR3 DNA reads TGTGCCAGCAGCGACAGTAGCGGGCCTTATTCCTACAATGAGCAGTTCTTC.

This clonotype occurred a few times. The chain uses TRBV2 and TRBJ2-1; 8 bases fit TRBD2. The germline CDR1 and CDR2 sequences are SNHLY and FYNNEI. The CDR3 has 17 amino acids. After removal of 4 bases from V and 9 bases from J, the junction contained 17 bases not matched to a gene. CDR3 in DNA: TGTGCCAGCAGTGCCGCTACTAGCGGTCGTCTGAGTGGTGAGCAGTTCTTC. It yields the protein CASSAATSGRLSGEQFF. Together with reference TRBV2 and TRBJ2-1, the CDR3 gives the full variable domain: EPEVTQTPSHQVTQMGQEVILRCVPISNHLYFYWYRQILGQKVEFLVSFYNNEISEKSEIFDDQFSVERPDGSNFTLKIRSTKLEDSAMYFCASSAATSGRLSGEQFFGPGTRLTVL.

The V call is TRBV20-1, the J call TRBJ2-1, with 8 nucleotides matching TRBD1. This CDR3 is 14 amino acids long. V lost 6 bases, J lost 6 bases, and 10 bases stayed unmatched. The V gene's germline CDR1 is DFQATT and CDR2 SNEGSKA (reference sequence). As DNA, the CDR3 is TGCAGTGCCCTACCGGGACAGGCTCCCAATGAGCAGTTCTTC. This sequence encodes CSALPGQAPNEQFF.

Notes on this clonotype: This sequence may be a read error, since a much larger clone differs from it by one base. V is TRBV9 and J is TRBJ1-1; 7 bases are a match to TRBD1. The length of the CDR3 is 13 residues. CDR1 is SGDLS, CDR2 YYNGEE, per germline. In DNA form, the CDR3 reads TGTGCCAACAGCGGACAGGCGAACACTGAAGCTTTCTTT. Protein product: CANSGQANTEAFF.

This clonotype was recorded many times. The chain employs TRBV27 and TRBJ2-5; 11 bases are shared with TRBD2. The trim removed 6 bases at V and 5 bases at J, leaving 11 bases unmatched. Germline V gives CDR1 MNHEY, CDR2 SMNVEV (reference sequence). The CDR3 spans 16 residues. The CDR3, as DNA: TGTGCCAGCAGCCCCACATTAGCGGGAGGGCCTGAGACCCAGTACTTC. This sequence encodes CASSPTLAGGPETQYF.

This clonotype was seen ten or more times. CDR3 bases: TGTGCCAGCAGCGGTGGACAGACTGTAACACGAAATCAGCCCCAGCATTTT. Translating it yields CASSGGQTVTRNQPQHF. The chain joins TRBV9 to TRBJ1-5, with TRBD1 as a possible D gene (6 bases). Per germline, CDR1 SGDLS and CDR2 YYNGEE. The ends were cut back, 3 bases at V and 4 bases at J, with 20 bases in the middle. This CDR3 has 17 amino acids.

In its sample, this clonotype was seen a few times. V is TRBV20-1 and J is TRBJ1-2, with unresolved D. Germline V gene lookup returns CDR1 DFQATT and CDR2 SNEGSKA (reference sequence). The CDR3 consists of 15 residues. Between the trimmed V and J ends, which lost 4 bases and 2 bases, there was a span of 17 bases. This CDR3 is CSATAPTQSNYGYTF. CDR3 DNA: TGCAGTGCTACAGCCCCCACCCAGTCAAACTATGGCTACACCTTC.

This clonotype was counted ten times or more. J is TRBJ2-3 and V is TRBV19; 9 bases match TRBD2. The CDR3 has 17 residues. The germline CDR1 and CDR2 sequences are LNHDA and SQIVND (reference sequence). After removal of 3 bases from V and 4 bases from J, the junction contained 11 bases not matched to a gene. The DNA of the CDR3 is TGTGCCAGTAGTATCCGTAGGGCTAGCGGGGTTTCAGATACGCAGTATTTT. Translated, it gives CASSIRRASGVSDTQYF.

The table lists this clonotype with many counts. The V and J genes are TRBV27 and TRBJ1-5; tentative D call: TRBD1 (5 bases). Germline values: CDR1 MNHEY, CDR2 SMNVEV (reference sequence). Trimming took off 2 bases at V and 2 bases at J, with 10 bases between the two ends. This CDR3 region has 15 residues. The CDR3 DNA reads as TGTGCCAGCAGTTTAGTTGGGGGAGGCAATCAGCCCCAGCATTTT. This translates into CASSLVGGGNQPQHF.

This clonotype was found many times. V usage is TRBV15 and J usage is TRBJ2-1; 8 bases are a match to TRBD2. Germline assignment: CDR1 LNHNV and CDR2 YYDKDF (reference sequence). J was trimmed by 10 bases and V by 0 bases; bases with no gene match: 11. This CDR3 spans 16 amino acids. The CDR3 bases are TGTGCCACCAGCAGAGATAGTAGCGGGGCCTTCATGGAGCAGTTCTTC. Translating gives CATSRDSSGAFMEQFF.

The chain employs TRBV7-9 and TRBJ2-7, with a tentative D call TRBD1 (5 bases). The germline V gene encodes CDR1 SEHNR and CDR2 FQNEAQ (reference sequence). The ends were cut back, 6 bases at V and 5 bases at J, with 17 bases in the middle. This CDR3 has 14 residues. The CDR3 coding sequence is TGTGCCAGCAGTTCCCAGGGTTTTAAAGACGAGCAGTACTTC. Amino acid sequence: CASSSQGFKDEQYF.

This clonotype appeared a single time. A read error may be the cause here, since a much bigger clone is one base away. CDR3 residues: CSARVAETNTGELVF. CDR3 DNA: TGCAGTGCTAGAGTAGCGGAAACGAACACCGGGGAGCTGGTTTTT. The J gene is TRBJ2-2, the V gene TRBV20-1; D might be TRBD2 (6 bases). Germline CDR1 and CDR2: DFQATT and SNEGSKA (reference sequence). The CDR3 is 15 residues long.

The chain recombines TRBV5-4 with TRBJ2-1; 10 positions match TRBD1. Trimming removed 5 bases from V and 6 bases from J; junction bases left unmatched: 8. The CDR3 is 15 residues long. Germline CDR1 is SGHNT and CDR2 is YYREEE (reference sequence). The CDR3 DNA sequence: TGTGCCAGCAGAAAGACAGGGGGCGCAGCCAATGAGCAGTTCTTC. It encodes CASRKTGGAANEQFF. Full variable domain (remainder filled in from reference TRBV5-4 and TRBJ2-1): ETGVTQSPTHLIKTRGQQVTLRCSSQSGHNTVSWYQQALGQGPQFIFQYYREEENGRGNFPPRFSGLQFPNYSSELNVNALELDDSALYLCASRKTGGAANEQFFGPGTRLTVL.

For this clonotype: A clone one base away is much larger, so this may be a read error. J is TRBJ2-3 and V is TRBV7-9, with unresolved D. Trimming cost V 5 bases and J 4 bases, with 22 bases left between them. The germline V gene has CDR1 SEHNR and CDR2 FQNEAQ (reference sequence). CDR3 length: 17 residues. DNA of the CDR3: TGTGCCAGCAGCCCCTCACCGGGCAGTCCAAGAGCAGATACGCAGTATTTT. As protein: CASSPSPGSPRADTQYF.

This clonotype was seen repeatedly, ten times or more. This chain connects TRBV4-3 to TRBJ2-7, with D uncertain. The ends were cut back, 0 bases at V and 2 bases at J, with 14 bases in the middle. The CDR3 has 16 amino acids. Germline loops: CDR1 LGHNA, CDR2 YSLEER. The CDR3 protein is CASSQEWAGAAYEQYF. In nucleotides, the CDR3 is TGCGCCAGCAGCCAAGAATGGGCAGGCGCGGCCTACGAGCAGTACTTC.

The rearrangement joins TRBV30 to TRBJ1-5; 7 bases are shared with TRBD1. The length of the CDR3 is 13 residues. The germline gives CDR1 GTSNPN, CDR2 SVGIG (reference sequence). V shed 3 bases, J shed 6 bases, and the junction held 5 bases outside the gene matches. CDR3 sequence (DNA): TGTGCCTGGAGGGGACAGTCCAGTCAGCCCCAGCATTTT. Translated, it gives CAWRGQSSQPQHF.

There are a few counts of this clonotype. The chain uses TRBV27 and TRBJ2-7; D not certain. There are 14 residues in the CDR3. In germline, CDR1 is MNHEY, CDR2 SMNVEV (reference sequence). Trimming removed 3 bases from V and 2 bases from J, with 11 bases in between. The CDR3 reads CASSFRSPPYEQYF. In DNA form, the CDR3 reads TGTGCCAGCAGTTTTAGATCCCCCCCCTACGAGCAGTACTTC.

This clonotype showed up just a few times. The chain employs TRBV4-1 and TRBJ2-7; 10 nucleotides agree with TRBD2. The CDR3 covers 16 residues. The germline V gene encodes CDR1 MGHRA and CDR2 YSYEKL. V dropped 1 base and J dropped 7; count of bases not matched to a gene: 10. The CDR3 loop reads CASSQGHGAGGSEQYF. CDR3 coding DNA: TGCGCCAGCAGCCAAGGGCACGGAGCGGGAGGGTCTGAGCAGTACTTC.

This clonotype was detected ten times or more. This chain uses TRBV2 with TRBJ2-3, with D perhaps matching TRBD1 or TRBD2 (5 bases each). Germline values: CDR1 SNHLY, CDR2 FYNNEI. The CDR3 consists of 15 residues. Trimming took 6 bases from V and 3 from J, leaving 16 bases between them. CDR3 nucleotides: TGTGCCAGCAGGCCGGGACCCCTCGGTACAGATACGCAGTATTTT. Its translation is CASRPGPLGTDTQYF. The variable domain in full, with the rest retrieved from reference TRBV2 and TRBJ2-3, is EPEVTQTPSHQVTQMGQEVILRCVPISNHLYFYWYRQILGQKVEFLVSFYNNEISEKSEIFDDQFSVERPDGSNFTLKIRSTKLEDSAMYFCASRPGPLGTDTQYFGPGTRLTVL.

This clonotype has more than one count but fewer than ten. This may be a read error: a much more frequent sequence differs by one nucleotide. The CDR3 protein is CASRIQASSYSEQFF. CDR3 DNA: TGCGCCAGCAGGATACAGGCCAGCTCCTACAGTGAGCAGTTCTTC. The chain carries TRBV4-1 and TRBJ2-1; D is perhaps TRBD1 (5 bases). The germline CDR1 and CDR2 sequences are MGHRA and YSYEKL. CDR3 length: 15 residues.

In the case of this clonotype: A much larger clonotype is one base distant, so this may be a read error. V is TRBV4-3 and J is TRBJ2-3; no clear D gene. CDR3 length: 15 amino acids. The germline gives CDR1 LGHNA, CDR2 YSLEER. This chain's CDR3 is CASCQDKLSTDTQYF. The CDR3, as DNA: TGCGCCAGCTGCCAAGATAAACTTTCCACAGATACGCAGTATTTT.

This rearrangement joins TRBV7-9 to TRBJ2-1, with 8 bases that match TRBD2. Germline V gene data show CDR1 as SEHNR and CDR2 as FQNEAQ (reference sequence). The CDR3 contains 16 residues. Trimming cost V 5 bases and J 4 bases; bases outside gene matches: 10. The CDR3 reads CASSRSGGPLYNEQFF. For the CDR3, the DNA is TGTGCCAGCAGCCGAAGCGGGGGTCCCTTGTACAATGAGCAGTTCTTC.

This clonotype was observed at least ten times. V and J are TRBV7-9 and TRBJ2-7; the match to TRBD2 covers 15 bases. The CDR3 contains 17 residues. V trimming: 4 bases; J trimming: 5 bases; junction bases outside the gene matches: 9. Germline V gene sequence: CDR1 SEHNR, CDR2 FQNEAQ (reference sequence). CDR3 in DNA: TGTGCCAGCAGCTACCCGGGACTAGCGGGGGGAGGGAACGAGCAGTACTTC. Its protein product is CASSYPGLAGGGNEQYF.

In this sample, this clonotype turned up many times. The chain recombines TRBV18 with TRBJ2-6, with no clear D. CDR1 is KGHSH, CDR2 LQKENI, per germline. V was clipped by 8 bases and J by 0 bases, with 11 bases between them. This CDR3 comprises 15 residues. DNA for the CDR3: TGTGCCAGCCAAGAATCCCTCTCTGGGGCCAACGTCCTGACTTTC. This translates into CASQESLSGANVLTF.

The chain couples TRBV7-9 to TRBJ2-5; D is possibly TRBD2 (5 bases). The length of the CDR3 is 16 residues. Trimming pared 3 bases from V and 0 bases from J, leaving 14 bases between. Per germline, CDR1 SEHNR and CDR2 FQNEAQ (reference sequence). CDR3 amino acids: CASSFKFSGNQETQYF. In DNA, the CDR3 is TGTGCCAGCAGCTTCAAGTTTTCCGGGAACCAAGAGACCCAGTACTTC.

This clonotype appeared many times. V usage is TRBV20-1 and J usage is TRBJ2-7; a weak D match, TRBD2 (6 bases). Trimming shortened V by 5 bases and J by 6 bases, and 14 bases separated the two germline ends. This CDR3 has 12 residues. Germline assignment: CDR1 DFQATT and CDR2 SNEGSKA (reference sequence). This chain's CDR3 is CSAWGVGVEQYF. In nucleotides, the CDR3 is TGCAGTGCTTGGGGGGTTGGGGTCGAGCAGTACTTC.

This clonotype was recorded many times. The V call is TRBV5-6, the J call TRBJ1-2; 7 bases match TRBD1. This CDR3 spans 14 amino acids. CDR1 is SGHDT and CDR2 is YYEEEE in the germline V gene. V gave up 4 bases and J gave up 6 bases; unmatched junction bases: 9. The CDR3 DNA follows: TGTGCCAGCAGCCCCACAACAGGGGTTAATGGCTACACCTTC. Translating it yields CASSPTTGVNGYTF.

As for this clonotype: At one end, the junction sequence differs from germline, possibly due to a read error. This chain uses TRBV7-9 with TRBJ1-3, with 9 bases identical to TRBD1. There are 18 residues in the CDR3. The germline V gene encodes CDR1 SEHNR and CDR2 FQNEAQ (reference sequence). CDR3 in DNA: TGTGCCTGGGCCCCGGGACAGGGAAGGATTATATTCGGAAACATCATATATTTT. Its translation: CAWAPGQGRIIFGNIIYF.